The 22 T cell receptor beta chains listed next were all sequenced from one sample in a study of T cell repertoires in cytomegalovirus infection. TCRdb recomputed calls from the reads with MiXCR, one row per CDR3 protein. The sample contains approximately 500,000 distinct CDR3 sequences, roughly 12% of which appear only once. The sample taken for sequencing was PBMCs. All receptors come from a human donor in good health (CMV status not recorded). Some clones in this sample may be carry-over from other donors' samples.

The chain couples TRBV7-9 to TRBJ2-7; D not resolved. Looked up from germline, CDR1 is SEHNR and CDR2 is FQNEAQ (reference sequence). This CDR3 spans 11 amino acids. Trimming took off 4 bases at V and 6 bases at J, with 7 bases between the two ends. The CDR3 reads CASSSLSEQYF. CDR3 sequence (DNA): TGTGCCAGCAGCTCCCTCTCCGAGCAGTACTTC.

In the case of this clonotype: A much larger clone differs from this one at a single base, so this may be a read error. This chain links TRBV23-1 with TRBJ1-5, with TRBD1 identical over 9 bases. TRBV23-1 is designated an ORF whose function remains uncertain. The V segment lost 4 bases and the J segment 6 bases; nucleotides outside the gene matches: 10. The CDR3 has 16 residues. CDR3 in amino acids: CASSLEHRGLGQPQHF. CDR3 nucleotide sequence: TGCGCCAGCAGTCTAGAACACAGGGGGCTAGGTCAGCCCCAGCATTTT.

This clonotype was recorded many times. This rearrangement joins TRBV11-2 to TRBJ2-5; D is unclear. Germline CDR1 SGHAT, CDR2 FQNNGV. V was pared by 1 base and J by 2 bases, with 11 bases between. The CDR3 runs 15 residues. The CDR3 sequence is CASSLVSTFQETQYF. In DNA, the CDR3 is TGTGCCAGCAGCTTAGTGTCGACATTTCAAGAGACCCAGTACTTC.

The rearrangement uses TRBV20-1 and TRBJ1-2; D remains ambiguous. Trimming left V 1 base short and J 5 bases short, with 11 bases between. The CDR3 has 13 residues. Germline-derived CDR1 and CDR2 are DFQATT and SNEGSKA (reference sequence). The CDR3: CSARAEWAYGYTF. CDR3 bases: TGCAGTGCTAGAGCGGAGTGGGCATATGGCTACACCTTC.

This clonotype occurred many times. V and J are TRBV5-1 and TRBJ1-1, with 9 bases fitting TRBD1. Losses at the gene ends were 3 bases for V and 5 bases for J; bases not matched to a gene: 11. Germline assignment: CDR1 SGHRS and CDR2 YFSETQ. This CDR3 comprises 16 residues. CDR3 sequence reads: CASSSGPGQGITEAFF. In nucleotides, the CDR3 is TGCGCCAGCAGCTCCGGTCCGGGACAGGGAATTACTGAAGCTTTCTTT.

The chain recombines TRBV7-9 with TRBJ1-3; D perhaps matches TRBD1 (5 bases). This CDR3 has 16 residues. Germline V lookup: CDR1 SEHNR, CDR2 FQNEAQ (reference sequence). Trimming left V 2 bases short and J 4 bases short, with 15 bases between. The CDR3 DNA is TGTGCCAGCAGCTTATCCAGGGAATTGTTAGGAAACACCATATATTTT. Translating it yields CASSLSRELLGNTIYF.

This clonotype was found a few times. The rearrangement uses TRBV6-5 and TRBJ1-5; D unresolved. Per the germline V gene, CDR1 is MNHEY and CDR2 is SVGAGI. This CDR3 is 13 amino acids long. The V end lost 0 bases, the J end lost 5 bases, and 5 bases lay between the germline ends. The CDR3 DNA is TGTGCCAGCAGTTACTCGCCCGATCAGCCCCAGCATTTT. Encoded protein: CASSYSPDQPQHF.

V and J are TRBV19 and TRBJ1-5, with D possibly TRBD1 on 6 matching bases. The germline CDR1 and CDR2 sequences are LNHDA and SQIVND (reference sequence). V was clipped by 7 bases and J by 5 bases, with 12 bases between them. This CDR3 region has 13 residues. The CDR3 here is CASTTDSYQPQHF. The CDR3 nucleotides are TGTGCCAGTACCACGGACAGCTATCAGCCCCAGCATTTT.

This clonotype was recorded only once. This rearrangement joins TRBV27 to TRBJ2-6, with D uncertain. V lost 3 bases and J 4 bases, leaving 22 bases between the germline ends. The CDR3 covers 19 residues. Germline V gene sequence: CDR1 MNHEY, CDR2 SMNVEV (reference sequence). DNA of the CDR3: TGTGCCAGCAGTTTGTCGGCCCCGGAAAAGTCTCTGGGGGCCAACGTCCTGACTTTC. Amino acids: CASSLSAPEKSLGANVLTF.

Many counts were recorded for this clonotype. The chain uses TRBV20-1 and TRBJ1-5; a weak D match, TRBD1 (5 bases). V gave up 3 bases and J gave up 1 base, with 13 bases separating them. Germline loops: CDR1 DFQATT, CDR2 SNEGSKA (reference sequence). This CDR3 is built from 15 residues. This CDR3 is CSARIQDWSNQPQHF. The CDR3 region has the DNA TGCAGTGCTAGGATACAGGATTGGAGCAATCAGCCCCAGCATTTT.

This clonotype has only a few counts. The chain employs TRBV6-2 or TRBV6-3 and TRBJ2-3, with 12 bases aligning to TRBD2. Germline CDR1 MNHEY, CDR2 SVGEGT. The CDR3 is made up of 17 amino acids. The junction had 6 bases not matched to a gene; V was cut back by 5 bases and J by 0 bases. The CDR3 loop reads CASSPLAGGLSTDTQYF. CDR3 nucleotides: TGTGCCAGCAGTCCTCTAGCGGGGGGGCTTAGCACAGATACGCAGTATTTT.

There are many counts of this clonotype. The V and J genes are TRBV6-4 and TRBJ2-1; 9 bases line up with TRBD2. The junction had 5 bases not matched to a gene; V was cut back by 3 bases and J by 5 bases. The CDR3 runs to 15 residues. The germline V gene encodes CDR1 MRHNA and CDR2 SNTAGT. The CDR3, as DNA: TGTGCCAGCAGTGAAGCTAGCGGGGCTCACAATGAGCAGTTCTTC. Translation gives CASSEASGAHNEQFF.

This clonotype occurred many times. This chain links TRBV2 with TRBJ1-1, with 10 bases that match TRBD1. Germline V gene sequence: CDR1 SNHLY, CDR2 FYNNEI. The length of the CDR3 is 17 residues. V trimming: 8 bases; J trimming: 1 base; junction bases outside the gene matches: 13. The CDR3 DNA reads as TGTGCCAGCGAGGGATCCGGGACAGGGGCCTCGAACACTGAAGCTTTCTTT. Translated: CASEGSGTGASNTEAFF.

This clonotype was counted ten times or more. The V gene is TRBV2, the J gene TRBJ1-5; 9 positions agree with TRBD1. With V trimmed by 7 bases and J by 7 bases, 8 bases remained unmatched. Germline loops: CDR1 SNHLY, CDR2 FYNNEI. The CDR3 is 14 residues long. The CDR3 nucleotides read TGTGCCAGCATTCAGGACAGGGGCGGGCAGCCCCAGCATTTT. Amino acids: CASIQDRGGQPQHF.

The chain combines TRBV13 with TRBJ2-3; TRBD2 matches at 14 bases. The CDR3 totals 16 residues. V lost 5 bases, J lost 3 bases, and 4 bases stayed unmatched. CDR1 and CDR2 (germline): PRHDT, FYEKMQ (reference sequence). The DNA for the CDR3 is TGTGCCAGCAGCGCCCGACTAGCGGGGGGGACAGATACGCAGTATTTT. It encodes CASSARLAGGTDTQYF.

The CDR3, as DNA: TGTGCCAGCAGTTTTTCGGGACAGGGGCAAGAGACCCAGTACTTC. Translation gives CASSFSGQGQETQYF. This sequence joins TRBV12-3 or TRBV12-4 and TRBJ2-5; 10 positions match TRBD1. The CDR3 totals 15 residues. The V gene end was trimmed by 3 bases and the J gene end by 2 bases; junction bases not matched to a gene: 3.

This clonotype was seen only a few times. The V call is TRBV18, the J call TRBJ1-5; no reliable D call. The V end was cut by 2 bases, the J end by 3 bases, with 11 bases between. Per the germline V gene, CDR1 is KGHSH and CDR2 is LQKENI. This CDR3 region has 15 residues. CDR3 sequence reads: CASSPNQNANQPQHF. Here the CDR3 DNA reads TGTGCCAGCTCACCAAACCAGAACGCCAATCAGCCCCAGCATTTT.

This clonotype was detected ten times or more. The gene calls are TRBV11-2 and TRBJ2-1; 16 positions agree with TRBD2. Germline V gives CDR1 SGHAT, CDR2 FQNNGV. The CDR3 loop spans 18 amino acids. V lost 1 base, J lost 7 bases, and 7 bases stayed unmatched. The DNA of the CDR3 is TGTGCCAGCAGCTTAGGGGGACTAGCGGGAGGGCCGGGGAATGAGCAGTTCTTC. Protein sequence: CASSLGGLAGGPGNEQFF.

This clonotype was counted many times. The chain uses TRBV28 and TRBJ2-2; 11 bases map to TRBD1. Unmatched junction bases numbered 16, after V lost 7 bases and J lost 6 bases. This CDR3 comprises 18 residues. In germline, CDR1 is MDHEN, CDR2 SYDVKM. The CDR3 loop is CASTQLKGGTGGPGELFF. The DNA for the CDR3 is TGTGCCAGCACCCAACTAAAAGGCGGGACAGGGGGACCCGGGGAGCTGTTTTTT.

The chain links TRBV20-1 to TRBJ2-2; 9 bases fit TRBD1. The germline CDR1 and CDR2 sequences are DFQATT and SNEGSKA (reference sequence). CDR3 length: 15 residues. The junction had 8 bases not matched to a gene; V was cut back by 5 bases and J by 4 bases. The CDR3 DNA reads TGCAGTGCTTTGGACAGGGGAGGGAGCACCGGGGAGCTGTTTTTT. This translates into CSALDRGGSTGELFF.

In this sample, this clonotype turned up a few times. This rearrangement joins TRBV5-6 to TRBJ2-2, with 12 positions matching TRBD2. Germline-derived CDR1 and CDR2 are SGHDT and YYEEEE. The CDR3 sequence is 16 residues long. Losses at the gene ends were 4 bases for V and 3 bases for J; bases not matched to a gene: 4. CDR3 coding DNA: TGTGCCAGCAGCGTTGGACTAGCGGGATACACCGGGGAGCTGTTTTTT. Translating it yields CASSVGLAGYTGELFF.

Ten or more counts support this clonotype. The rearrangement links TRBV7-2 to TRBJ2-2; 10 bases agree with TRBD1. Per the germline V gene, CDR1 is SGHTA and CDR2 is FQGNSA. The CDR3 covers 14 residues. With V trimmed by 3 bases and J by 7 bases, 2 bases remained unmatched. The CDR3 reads CASSFGTGVGELFF. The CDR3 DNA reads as TGTGCCAGCAGCTTCGGGACAGGGGTCGGGGAGCTGTTTTTT.